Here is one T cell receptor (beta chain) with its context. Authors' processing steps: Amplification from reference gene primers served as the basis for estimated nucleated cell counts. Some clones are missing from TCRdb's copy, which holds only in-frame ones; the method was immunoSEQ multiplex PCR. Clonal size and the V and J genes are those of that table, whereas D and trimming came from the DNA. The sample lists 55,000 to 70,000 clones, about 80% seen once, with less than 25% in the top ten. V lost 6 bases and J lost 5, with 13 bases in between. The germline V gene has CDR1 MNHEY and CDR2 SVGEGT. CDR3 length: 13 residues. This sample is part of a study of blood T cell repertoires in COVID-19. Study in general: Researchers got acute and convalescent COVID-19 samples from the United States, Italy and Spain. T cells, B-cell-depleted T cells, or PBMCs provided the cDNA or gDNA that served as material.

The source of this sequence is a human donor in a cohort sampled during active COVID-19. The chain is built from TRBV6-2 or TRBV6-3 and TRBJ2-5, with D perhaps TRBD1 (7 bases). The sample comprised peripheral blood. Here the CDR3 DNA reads TGTGCCAGCAGCCACCCAGGGGGGGAGACCCAGTACTTC. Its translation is CASSHPGGETQYF.